The clone carrying this T cell receptor beta chain was observed a few times. The antigen is not known. One entry per CDR3 protein, called by TCRdb with MiXCR from the reads. The sample holds a few hundred thousand distinct CDR3 sequences, more than 9% seen once. These data come from a study of T cell repertoires in cytomegalovirus infection. Study-wide context: A matching HLA type, together with CMV infection, was signaled by public TCR beta signatures.

Study-level findings and limits: Totalled public TCR beta family frequency picked out people who carried CMV plus the relevant HLA. What dominated the ex vivo response were HLA-C-restricted CMV-specific TCR beta clonotypes.

The sample was PBMCs. This sequence was found in a human donor in good health (CMV status not recorded). Some clones in this sample may be carry-over from other donors' samples.

Here the CDR3 DNA reads TGTGCCAGCGACCAGGGGTGGGCCTCCTACAATGAGCAGTTCTTC. Amino acid sequence: CASDQGWASYNEQFF. The chain has TRBV7-2 and TRBJ2-1; D might be TRBD1 (6 bases). The germline CDR1 and CDR2 sequences are SGHTA and FQGNSA. The CDR3 spans 15 residues. Deletions cut 8 bases from V and 0 bases from J, with 14 bases between.